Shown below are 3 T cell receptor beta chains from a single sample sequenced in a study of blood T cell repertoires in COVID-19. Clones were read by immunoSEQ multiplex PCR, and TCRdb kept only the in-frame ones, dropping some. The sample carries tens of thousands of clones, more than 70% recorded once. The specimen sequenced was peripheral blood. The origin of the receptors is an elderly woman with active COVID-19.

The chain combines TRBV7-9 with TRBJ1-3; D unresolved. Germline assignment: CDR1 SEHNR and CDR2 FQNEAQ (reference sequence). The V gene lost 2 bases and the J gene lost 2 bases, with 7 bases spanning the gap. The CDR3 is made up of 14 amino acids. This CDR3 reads CASSLLGAGNTIYF. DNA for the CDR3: TGTGCCAGCAGCTTACTGGGCGCTGGAAACACCATATATTTT.

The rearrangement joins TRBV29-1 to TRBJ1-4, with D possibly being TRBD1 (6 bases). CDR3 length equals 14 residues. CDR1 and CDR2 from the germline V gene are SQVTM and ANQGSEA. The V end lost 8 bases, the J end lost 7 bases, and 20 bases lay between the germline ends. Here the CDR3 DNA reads TGCAGCTCACGAGAGGGGGGGATGGGTGAAAAACTGTTTTTT. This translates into CSSREGGMGEKLFF.

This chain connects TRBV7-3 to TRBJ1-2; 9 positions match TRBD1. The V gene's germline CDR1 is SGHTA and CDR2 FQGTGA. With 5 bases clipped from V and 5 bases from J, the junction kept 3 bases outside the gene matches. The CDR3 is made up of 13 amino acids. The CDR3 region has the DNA TGTGCCAGCAGCCCAGGACAGGGGTATGGCTACACCTTC. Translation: CASSPGQGYGYTF. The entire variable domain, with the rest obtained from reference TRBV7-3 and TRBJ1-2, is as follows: GAGVSQTPSNKVTEKGKYVELRCDPISGHTALYWYRQSLGQGPEFLIYFQGTGAADDSGLPNDRFFAVRPEGSVSTLKIQRTERGDSAVYLCASSPGQGYGYTFGSGTRLTVV.